This T cell receptor beta chain was captured in a study of radiotherapy plus CTLA-4 blockade in lung cancer. The wider study: Of the patients, 18% showed objective responses and roughly 31% attained disease control.

Assay: immunoSEQ multiplex PCR; the TCRdb copy retains only in-frame clones and omits some. The data contain approximately 25,000 clones, approximately 73% of them seen just once; the ten biggest clones take up more than 3.5%. The count of this clone is one. As yet, its antigen is unknown. Study-wide points: Expansion in blood of tumor-derived TCR clones was seen after radiotherapy plus ipilimumab.

The sample consisted of peripheral blood, taken from a patient treated with radiotherapy plus ipilimumab. This TCR was sampled from a human donor with non-small cell lung cancer who had stable disease on radiotherapy plus ipilimumab.

The CDR3 sequence: CASRHRGGLYEQYF. CDR3 nucleotide sequence: TGTGCCAGCAGGCACAGGGGCGGATTATACGAGCAGTACTTC. The genes are TRBV5-6 and TRBJ2-7; 7 bases are a match to TRBD1. The CDR3 is 14 residues long. From germline, CDR1 is SGHDT and CDR2 YYEEEE. Losses at the gene ends were 5 bases for V and 4 bases for J; bases not matched to a gene: 9. Drawing the rest from reference TRBV5-6 and TRBJ2-7, the complete variable domain is DAGVTQSPTHLIKTRGQQVTLRCSPKSGHDTVSWYQQALGQGPQFIFQYYEEEERQRGNFPDRFSGHQFPNYSSELNVNALLLGDSALYLCASRHRGGLYEQYFGPGTRLTVT.